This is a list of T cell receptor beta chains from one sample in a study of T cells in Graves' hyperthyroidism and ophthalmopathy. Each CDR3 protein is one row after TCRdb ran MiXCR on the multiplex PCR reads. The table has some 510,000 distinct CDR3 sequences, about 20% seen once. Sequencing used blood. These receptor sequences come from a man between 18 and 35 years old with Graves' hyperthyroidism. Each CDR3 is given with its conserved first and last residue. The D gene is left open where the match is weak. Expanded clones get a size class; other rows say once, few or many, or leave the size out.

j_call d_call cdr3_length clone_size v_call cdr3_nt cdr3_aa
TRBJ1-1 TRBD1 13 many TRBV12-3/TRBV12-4 TGTGCCAGCAGGGACAGGTCGAACACTGAAGCTTTCTTT CASRDRSNTEAFF
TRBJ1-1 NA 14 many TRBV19 TGTGCCAGTAGTGCCGTCGATGGGTACACTGAAGCTTTCTTT CASSAVDGYTEAFF
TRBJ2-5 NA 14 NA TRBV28 TGTGCCAGCAGTCGCTACGTGTGGGGGGAGACCCAGTACTTC CASSRYVWGETQYF
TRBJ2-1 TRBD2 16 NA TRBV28 TGTGCCAGCAGCCCGGGACTAGCGGTTAGAAGGAATGAGCAGTTCTTC CASSPGLAVRRNEQFF
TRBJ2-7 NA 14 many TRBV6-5 TGTGCCAGCACGGGACCACACGGAGTCTACGAGCAGTACTTC CASTGPHGVYEQYF
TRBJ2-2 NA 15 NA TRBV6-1 TGTACCAGCGCCAGCAACCGGGGAAGCACCGGGGAGCTGTTTTTT CTSASNRGSTGELFF
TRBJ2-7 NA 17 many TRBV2 TGTGCCAGCAGTGAGGATCCGGGACTCGGGTTAAACTACGAGCAGTACTTC CASSEDPGLGLNYEQYF
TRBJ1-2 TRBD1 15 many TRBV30 TGTGCCTTGACCAGGGGGCAAGGGGCTAACTATGGCTACACCTTC CALTRGQGANYGYTF
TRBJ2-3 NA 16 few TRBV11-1 TGTGCCAGCAGCTCCGGGGCCTCTTCTTTCACAGATACGCAGTATTTT CASSSGASSFTDTQYF
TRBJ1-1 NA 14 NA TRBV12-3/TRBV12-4 TGTGCCAGCAGGTTTAGTGGACAGAACACTGAAGCTTTCTTT CASRFSGQNTEAFF
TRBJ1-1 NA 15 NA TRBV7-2 TGTGCCAGCAGCTCGACGTTGGGGATCCGCACTGAAGCTTTCTTT CASSSTLGIRTEAFF
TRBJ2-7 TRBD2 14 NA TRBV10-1 TGCGCCAGGTCGCCGGGACTAGCCTCCTACGAGCAGTACTTC CARSPGLASYEQYF
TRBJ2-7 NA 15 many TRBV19 TGTGCCAGTTCCCGAGAGGGCAGAGGAGTCTACGAGCAGTACTTC CASSREGRGVYEQYF
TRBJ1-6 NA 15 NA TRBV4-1 TGCGCCAGCAGCCTGTTTGGGTTGGTCAATTCACCCCTCCACTTT CASSLFGLVNSPLHF
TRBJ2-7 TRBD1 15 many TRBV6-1 TGTGCCAGCACCCAGGGAGGGACAGGGAGCTACGAGCAGTACTTC CASTQGGTGSYEQYF
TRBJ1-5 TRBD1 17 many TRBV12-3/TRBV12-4 TGTGCCAGCAGTTTAACTAGGACAGGGAAGAGCAATCAGCCCCAGCATTTT CASSLTRTGKSNQPQHF
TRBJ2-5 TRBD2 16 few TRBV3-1 TGTGCCAGCAGCCAACCAGCGGGGGCCAACCAAGAGACCCAGTACTTC CASSQPAGANQETQYF
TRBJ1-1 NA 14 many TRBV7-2 TGTGCCAGCAGCCCCGCCGGAGGAAACACTGAAGCTTTCTTT CASSPAGGNTEAFF
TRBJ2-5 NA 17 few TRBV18 TGTGCCAGCTCACCAACCGCGCTAGCCCCAGTACAAGAGACCCAGTACTTC CASSPTALAPVQETQYF
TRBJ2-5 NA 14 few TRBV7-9 TGTGCCAGCAGCGACCGACAGGACCAAGAGACCCAGTACTTC CASSDRQDQETQYF
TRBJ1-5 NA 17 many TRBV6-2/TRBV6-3 TGTGCCAGCAGTTACGAAAGGGGCCCGCTGAGCAATCAGCCCCAGCATTTT CASSYERGPLSNQPQHF
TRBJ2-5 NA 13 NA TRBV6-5 TGTGCCAGCAGTTACTCGGCCCTGGAGACCCAGTACTTC CASSYSALETQYF
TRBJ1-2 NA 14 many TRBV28 TGTGCCAGCAGTTGGCAGGGACGACTTGGCGGTTGCACCTTC CASSWQGRLGGCTF
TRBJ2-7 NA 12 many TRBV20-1 TGCAGTGCTCCGGGACTCTATTACGAGCAGTACTTC CSAPGLYYEQYF
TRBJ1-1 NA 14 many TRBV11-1 TGTGCCAGCAGCTTAAACGGACAAAACACTGAAGCTTTCTTT CASSLNGQNTEAFF
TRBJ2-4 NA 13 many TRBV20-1 TGCAGTGCTGAGACAAGGACCAAAAACATTCAGTACTTC CSAETRTKNIQYF